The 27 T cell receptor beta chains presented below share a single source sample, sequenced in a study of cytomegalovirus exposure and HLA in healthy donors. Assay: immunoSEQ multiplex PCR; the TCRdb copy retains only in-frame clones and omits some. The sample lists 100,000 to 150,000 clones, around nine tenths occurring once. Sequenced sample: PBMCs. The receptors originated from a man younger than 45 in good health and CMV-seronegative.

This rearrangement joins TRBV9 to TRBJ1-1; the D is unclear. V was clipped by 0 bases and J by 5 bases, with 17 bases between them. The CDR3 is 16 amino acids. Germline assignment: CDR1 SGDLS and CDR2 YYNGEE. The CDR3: CASSVGGVTLGTEAFF. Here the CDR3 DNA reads TGTGCCAGCAGCGTAGGCGGGGTCACATTAGGTACTGAAGCTTTCTTT.

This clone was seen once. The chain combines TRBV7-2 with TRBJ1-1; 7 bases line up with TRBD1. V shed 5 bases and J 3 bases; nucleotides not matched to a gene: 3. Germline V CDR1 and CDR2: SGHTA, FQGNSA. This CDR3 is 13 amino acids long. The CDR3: CASSTGVDTEAFF. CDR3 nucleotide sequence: TGTGCCAGCAGCACAGGGGTGGACACTGAAGCTTTCTTT. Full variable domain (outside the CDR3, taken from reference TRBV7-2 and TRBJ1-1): GAGVSQSPSNKVTEKGKDVELRCDPISGHTALYWYRQSLGQGLEFLIYFQGNSAPDKSGLPSDRFSAERTGGSVSTLTIQRTQQEDSAVYLCASSTGVDTEAFFGQGTRLTVV.

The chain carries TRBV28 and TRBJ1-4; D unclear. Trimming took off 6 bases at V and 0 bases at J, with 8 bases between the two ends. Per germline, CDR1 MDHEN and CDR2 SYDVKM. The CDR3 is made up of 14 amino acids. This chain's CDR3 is CASRIVTTNEKLFF. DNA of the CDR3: TGTGCCAGCAGGATAGTTACAACTAATGAAAAACTGTTTTTT.

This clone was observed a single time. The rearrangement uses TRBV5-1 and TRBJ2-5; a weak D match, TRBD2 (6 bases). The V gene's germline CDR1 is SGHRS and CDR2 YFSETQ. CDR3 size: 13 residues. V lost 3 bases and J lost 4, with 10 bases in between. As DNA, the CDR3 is TGCGCCAGCAGCTCTGGGGGGTCAGAGACCCAGTACTTC. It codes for CASSSGGSETQYF.

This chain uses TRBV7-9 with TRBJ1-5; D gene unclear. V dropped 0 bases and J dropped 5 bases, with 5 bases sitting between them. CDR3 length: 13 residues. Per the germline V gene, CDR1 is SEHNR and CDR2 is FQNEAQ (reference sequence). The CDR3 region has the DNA TGTGCCAGCAGCTTAGCCAGTGATCAGCCCCAGCATTTT. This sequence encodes CASSLASDQPQHF.

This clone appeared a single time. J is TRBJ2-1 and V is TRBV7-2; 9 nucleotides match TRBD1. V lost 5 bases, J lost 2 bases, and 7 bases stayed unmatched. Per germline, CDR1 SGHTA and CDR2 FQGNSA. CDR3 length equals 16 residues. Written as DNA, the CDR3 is TGTGCCAGCAGCGCGAGGACAGGGGAAGCCTACAATGAGCAGTTCTTC. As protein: CASSARTGEAYNEQFF. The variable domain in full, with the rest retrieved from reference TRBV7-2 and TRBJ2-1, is GAGVSQSPSNKVTEKGKDVELRCDPISGHTALYWYRQSLGQGLEFLIYFQGNSAPDKSGLPSDRFSAERTGGSVSTLTIQRTQQEDSAVYLCASSARTGEAYNEQFFGPGTRLTVL.

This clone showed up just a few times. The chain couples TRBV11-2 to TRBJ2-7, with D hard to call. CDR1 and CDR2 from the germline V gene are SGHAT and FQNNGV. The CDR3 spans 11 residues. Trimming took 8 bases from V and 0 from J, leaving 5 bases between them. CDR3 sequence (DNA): TGTGCCAGCCTAAGCTCCTACGAGCAGTACTTC. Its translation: CASLSSYEQYF.

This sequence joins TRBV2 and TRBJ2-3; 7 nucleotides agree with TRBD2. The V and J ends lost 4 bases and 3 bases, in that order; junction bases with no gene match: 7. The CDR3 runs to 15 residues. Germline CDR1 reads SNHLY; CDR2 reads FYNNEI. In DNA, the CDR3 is TGTGCCAGCAGTGCGAGCGGGGCCCGAACAGATACGCAGTATTTT. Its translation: CASSASGARTDTQYF.

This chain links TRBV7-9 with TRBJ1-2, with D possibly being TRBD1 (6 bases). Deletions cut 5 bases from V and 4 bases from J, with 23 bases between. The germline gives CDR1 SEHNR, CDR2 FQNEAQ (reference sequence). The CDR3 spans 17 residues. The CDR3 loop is CASSPPNSALGGYGYTF. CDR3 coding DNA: TGTGCCAGCAGCCCCCCAAACAGTGCCTTAGGGGGCTATGGCTACACCTTC.

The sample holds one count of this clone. For the CDR3, the DNA is TGTGCCAGCAGCTTTAGCGCAGATACGCAGTATTTT. It codes for CASSFSADTQYF. This chain joins TRBV5-6 and TRBJ2-3; D may be TRBD2 (5 bases). Germline CDR1 and CDR2: SGHDT and YYEEEE. V dropped 2 bases and J dropped 4 bases, with 5 bases sitting between them. The CDR3 sequence is 12 residues long.

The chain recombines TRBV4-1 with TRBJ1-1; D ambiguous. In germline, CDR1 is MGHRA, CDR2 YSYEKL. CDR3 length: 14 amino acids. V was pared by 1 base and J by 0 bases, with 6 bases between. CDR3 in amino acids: CASSQGPLNTEAFF. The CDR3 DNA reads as TGCGCCAGCAGCCAAGGGCCGTTGAACACTGAAGCTTTCTTT.

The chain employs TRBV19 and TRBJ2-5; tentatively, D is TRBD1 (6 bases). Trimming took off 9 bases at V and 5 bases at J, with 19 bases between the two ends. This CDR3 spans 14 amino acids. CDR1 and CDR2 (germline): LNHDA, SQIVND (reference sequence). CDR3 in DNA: TGTGCCAGCATGAGATCAGGGGCATGGGAGACCCAGTACTTC. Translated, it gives CASMRSGAWETQYF.

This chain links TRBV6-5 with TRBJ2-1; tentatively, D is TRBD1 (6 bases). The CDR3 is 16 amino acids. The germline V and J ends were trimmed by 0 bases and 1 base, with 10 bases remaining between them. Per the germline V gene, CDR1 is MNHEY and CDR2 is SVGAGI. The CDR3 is CASSYSIQGSYNEQFF. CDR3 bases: TGTGCCAGCAGTTACTCGATTCAGGGGTCCTACAATGAGCAGTTCTTC.

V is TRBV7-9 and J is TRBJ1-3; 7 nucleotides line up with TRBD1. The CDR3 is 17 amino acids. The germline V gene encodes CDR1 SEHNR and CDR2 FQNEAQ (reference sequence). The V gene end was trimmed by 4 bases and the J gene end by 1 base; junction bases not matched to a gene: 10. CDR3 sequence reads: CASSSRQGQLSGNTIYF. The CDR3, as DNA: TGTGCCAGCAGCTCCCGACAGGGCCAACTTTCTGGAAACACCATATATTTT.

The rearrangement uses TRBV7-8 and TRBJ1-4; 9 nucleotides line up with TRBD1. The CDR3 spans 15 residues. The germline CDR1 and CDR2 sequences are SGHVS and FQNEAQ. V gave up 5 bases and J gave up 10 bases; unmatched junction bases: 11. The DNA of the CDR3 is TGTGCCAGCAGCCCTGGGACAGGGCAGCGGGCAAAACTGTTTTTT. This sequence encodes CASSPGTGQRAKLFF.

The CDR3 DNA is TGCGCCAGCAGCCAAGACCAGGCCTTCTACAATGAGCAGTTCTTC. Its protein product is CASSQDQAFYNEQFF. The chain links TRBV4-1 to TRBJ2-1; D is unresolved. Trimming took off 0 bases at V and 3 bases at J, with 9 bases between the two ends. The CDR3 loop spans 15 amino acids. The V gene's germline CDR1 is MGHRA and CDR2 YSYEKL.

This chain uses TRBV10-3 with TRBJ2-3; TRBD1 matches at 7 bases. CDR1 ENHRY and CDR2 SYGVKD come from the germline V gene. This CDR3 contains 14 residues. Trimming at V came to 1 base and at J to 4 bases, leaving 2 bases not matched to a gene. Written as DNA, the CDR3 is TGTGCCATCAGTGAGTTAACAGGGGCAGATACGCAGTATTTT. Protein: CAISELTGADTQYF.

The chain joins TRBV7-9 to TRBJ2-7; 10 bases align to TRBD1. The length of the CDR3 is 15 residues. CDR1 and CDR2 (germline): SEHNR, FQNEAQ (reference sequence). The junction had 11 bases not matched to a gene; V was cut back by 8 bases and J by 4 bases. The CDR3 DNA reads TGTGCCAGCTCTATTACTGGGACAGGGGAATACGAGCAGTACTTC. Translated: CASSITGTGEYEQYF. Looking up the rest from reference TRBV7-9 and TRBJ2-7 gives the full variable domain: DTGVSQNPRHKITKRGQNVTFRCDPISEHNRLYWYRQTLGQGPEFLTYFQNEAQLEKSRLLSDRFSAERPKGSFSTLEIQRTEQGDSAMYLCASSITGTGEYEQYFGPGTRLTVT.

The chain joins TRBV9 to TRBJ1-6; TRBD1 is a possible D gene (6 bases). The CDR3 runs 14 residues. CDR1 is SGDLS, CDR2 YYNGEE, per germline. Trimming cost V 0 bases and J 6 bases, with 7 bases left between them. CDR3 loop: CASSVDRVNSPLHF. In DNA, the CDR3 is TGTGCCAGCAGCGTAGACAGGGTTAATTCACCCCTCCACTTT.

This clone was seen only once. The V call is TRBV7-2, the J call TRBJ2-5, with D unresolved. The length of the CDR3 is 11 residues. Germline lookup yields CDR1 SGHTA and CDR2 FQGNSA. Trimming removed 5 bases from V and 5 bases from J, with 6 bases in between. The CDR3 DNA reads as TGTGCCAGCAGCCATCGGGAGACCCAGTACTTC. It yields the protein CASSHRETQYF.

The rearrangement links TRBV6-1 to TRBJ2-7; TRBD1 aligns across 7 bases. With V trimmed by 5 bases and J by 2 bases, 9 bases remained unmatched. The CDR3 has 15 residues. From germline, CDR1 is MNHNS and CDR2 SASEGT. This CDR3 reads CASSTPGTATYEQYF. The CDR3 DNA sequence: TGTGCCAGCAGTACACCCGGGACAGCCACCTACGAGCAGTACTTC.

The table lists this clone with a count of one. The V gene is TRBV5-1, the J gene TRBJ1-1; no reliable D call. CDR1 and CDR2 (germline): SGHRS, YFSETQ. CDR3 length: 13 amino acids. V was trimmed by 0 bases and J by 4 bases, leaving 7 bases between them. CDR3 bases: TGCGCCAGCAGCTTGGCACAGACCACTGAAGCTTTCTTT. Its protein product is CASSLAQTTEAFF.

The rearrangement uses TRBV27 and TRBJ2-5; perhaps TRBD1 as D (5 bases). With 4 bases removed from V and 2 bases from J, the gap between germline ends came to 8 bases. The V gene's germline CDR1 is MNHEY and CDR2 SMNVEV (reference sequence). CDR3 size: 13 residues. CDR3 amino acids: CASSWAGQETQYF. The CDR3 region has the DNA TGTGCCAGCAGTTGGGCAGGGCAAGAGACCCAGTACTTC.

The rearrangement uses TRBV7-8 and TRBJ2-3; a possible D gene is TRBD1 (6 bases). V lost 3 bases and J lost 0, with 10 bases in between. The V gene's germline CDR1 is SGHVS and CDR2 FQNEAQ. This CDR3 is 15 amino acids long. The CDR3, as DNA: TGTGCCAGCAGCTTGGGGGCCTCTAGCACAGATACGCAGTATTTT. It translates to CASSLGASSTDTQYF.

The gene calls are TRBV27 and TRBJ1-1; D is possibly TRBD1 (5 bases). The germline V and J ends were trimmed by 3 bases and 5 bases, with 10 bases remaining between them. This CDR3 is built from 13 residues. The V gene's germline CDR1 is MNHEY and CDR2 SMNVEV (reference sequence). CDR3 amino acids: CASSFQGQTEAFF. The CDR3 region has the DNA TGTGCCAGCAGTTTTCAGGGTCAGACTGAAGCTTTCTTT.

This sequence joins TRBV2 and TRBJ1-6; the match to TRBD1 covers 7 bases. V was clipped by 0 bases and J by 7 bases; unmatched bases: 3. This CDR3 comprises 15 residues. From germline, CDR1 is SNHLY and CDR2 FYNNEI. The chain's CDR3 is CASSEAQGTNSPLHF. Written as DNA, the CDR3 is TGTGCCAGCAGTGAAGCACAGGGGACGAATTCACCCCTCCACTTT.

CDR3 protein: CASSLGQGADSPLHF. CDR3 bases: TGTGCCAGCAGCTTAGGACAGGGGGCTGATTCACCCCTCCACTTT. V usage is TRBV7-9 and J usage is TRBJ1-6, with 10 positions matching TRBD1. V lost 1 base to trimming and J lost 8 bases; unmatched junction nucleotides: 2. Germline CDR1 and CDR2: SEHNR and FQNEAQ (reference sequence). This CDR3 spans 15 amino acids.